This TCR beta chain was documented in a study of T-cell reconstitution after alpha-beta-depleted transplantation in children. TCRbeta library construction was performed incorporating unique molecular identifiers. Via MiXCR, TCRdb re-called the PCR reads, giving one row per CDR3 protein. This table holds nearly 550,000 distinct CDR3 sequences, around 16% found once. This clonotype was seen only a few times. The germline V gene encodes CDR1 SEHNR and CDR2 FQNEAQ (reference sequence). This CDR3 region has 16 residues. V lost 3 bases, J lost 4 bases, and 12 bases stayed unmatched. The receptor was isolated from a human donor who donated a stem cell graft to a child with acute lymphoblastic leukemia. The source was PBMCs from the stem cell graft donor, collected from the stem cell graft. J is TRBJ2-7 and V is TRBV7-9; 7 bases align to TRBD2. CDR3: CASSLGIGLADYEQYF. CDR3 DNA sequence: TGTGCCAGCAGCTTGGGGATAGGGCTAGCGGATTACGAGCAGTACTTC.